The 19 T cell receptor beta chains given below trace back to one sample, sequenced in a study of T cell changes during pregnancy in multiple sclerosis. TCRdb's copy holds only in-frame clones and misses some; the assay was immunoSEQ multiplex PCR. The data hold about 80,000 clones, with just over 90% observed a single time. The sample in question was peripheral blood, obtained before pregnancy. Receptors were obtained from a female donor with multiple sclerosis, enrolled in a pregnancy study.

V usage is TRBV15 and J usage is TRBJ1-1; D is undetermined. V was shortened by 2 bases and J by 0 bases, with 7 bases between the two germline ends. Germline V gives CDR1 LNHNV, CDR2 YYDKDF (reference sequence). This CDR3 spans 14 amino acids. CDR3 bases: TGTGCCACCAGCAGACGGAGTCTGAACACTGAAGCTTTCTTT. Translation gives CATSRRSLNTEAFF.

The V and J genes are TRBV10-1 and TRBJ1-2, with 9 bases that match TRBD1. The CDR3 length is 12 residues. J gave up 7 bases and V 8 bases, and 5 bases lay outside the gene matches. Germline CDR1 and CDR2: WNHNN and SYGVQD (reference sequence). CDR3 nucleotides: TGCGCCAGCGGGACAGGGTTCTGTGGCTACACCTTC. Residues: CASGTGFCGYTF.

The chain combines TRBV6-1 with TRBJ2-7, with D possibly matching TRBD1 (6 bases). Deletions cut 10 bases from V and 1 base from J, with 11 bases between. The length of the CDR3 is 12 residues. CDR1 MNHNS and CDR2 SASEGT come from the germline V gene. The CDR3 protein is CAIRDISYEQYF. The CDR3, as DNA: TGTGCCATACGGGACATTTCCTACGAGCAGTACTTC.

The chain is built from TRBV5-1 and TRBJ2-7, with 8 nucleotides matching TRBD1. V was pared by 3 bases and J by 2 bases, with 4 bases of the junction left unmatched. The length of the CDR3 is 14 residues. The germline gives CDR1 SGHRS, CDR2 YFSETQ. In DNA, the CDR3 is TGCGCCAGCAGCTGGGACAGGACGGCCTACGAGCAGTACTTC. Translating it yields CASSWDRTAYEQYF.

This clone has just a few counts. The V gene is TRBV11-2, the J gene TRBJ2-3; D possibly corresponds to TRBD2 (6 bases). Germline-derived CDR1 and CDR2 are SGHAT and FQNNGV. V was trimmed by 0 bases and J by 11 bases, leaving 15 bases between them. The CDR3 contains 14 residues. CDR3 protein: CASSLDGVGLRQYF. The CDR3 DNA follows: TGTGCCAGCAGCTTAGATGGGGTGGGACTTAGGCAGTATTTT.

The chain combines TRBV7-9 with TRBJ2-3; 12 positions match TRBD1. This CDR3 spans 15 amino acids. With V trimmed by 5 bases and J by 7 bases, 7 bases remained unmatched. Germline CDR1 is SEHNR and CDR2 is FQNEAQ (reference sequence). The CDR3 nucleotides are TGTGCCAGCAGCCGGGGGGGACAGGGGGCGAATACGCAGTATTTT. It yields the protein CASSRGGQGANTQYF.

This chain connects TRBV11-2 to TRBJ2-2; D remains unclear. Germline CDR1 SGHAT, CDR2 FQNNGV. Deletions cut 5 bases from V and 7 bases from J, with 17 bases between. This CDR3 has 15 residues. CDR3: CASSTRLGYGGELFF. Written as DNA, the CDR3 is TGTGCCAGCAGCACCCGACTCGGCTACGGCGGGGAGCTGTTTTTT.

J is TRBJ2-7 and V is TRBV7-3, with 8 positions matching TRBD2. With V trimmed by 4 bases and J by 1 base, 6 bases remained unmatched. CDR1 is SGHTA, CDR2 FQGTGA, per germline. The CDR3 sequence is 15 residues long. DNA for the CDR3: TGTGCCAGCAGCTCCCGGGGGGGGATTTCCTACGAGCAGTACTTC. Residues: CASSSRGGISYEQYF.

The chain links TRBV5-6 to TRBJ1-4; D not certain. The CDR3 covers 16 residues. The germline V and J ends were trimmed by 0 bases and 7 bases, with 16 bases remaining between them. Germline V lookup: CDR1 SGHDT, CDR2 YYEEEE. CDR3 DNA sequence: TGTGCCAGCAGCTTGGGGGAGTTCCGTTTACCTGAAAAACTGTTTTTT. This gives the protein CASSLGEFRLPEKLFF.

J is TRBJ2-7 and V is TRBV6-1; 7 nucleotides align to TRBD1. Germline CDR1 MNHNS, CDR2 SASEGT. The CDR3 length is 13 residues. Unmatched junction bases numbered 7, after V lost 9 bases and J lost 2 bases. DNA for the CDR3: TGTGCCAGTGCCGGGACAGAGACCTACGAGCAGTACTTC. This gives the protein CASAGTETYEQYF.

The V and J genes are TRBV10-3 and TRBJ2-2, with TRBD1 identical over 7 bases. CDR3 size: 17 residues. V was clipped by 6 bases and J by 4 bases; unmatched bases: 14. Germline V gene sequence: CDR1 ENHRY, CDR2 SYGVKD. The CDR3 spells CAIRTPPTTGSTGELFF. The CDR3 DNA reads TGTGCCATCAGGACCCCACCAACGACAGGGAGCACCGGGGAGCTGTTTTTT.

V is TRBV27 and J is TRBJ2-7; the D gene is possibly TRBD1 (6 bases). Germline V CDR1 and CDR2: MNHEY, SMNVEV (reference sequence). This CDR3 has 14 residues. Trimming removed 3 bases at V and 3 bases at J, with 12 bases between. DNA of the CDR3: TGTGCCAGCAGTTTGATCGGGACAAACTACGAGCAGTACTTC. The encoded protein is CASSLIGTNYEQYF.

This chain connects TRBV9 to TRBJ2-2; 14 bases are shared with TRBD2. The CDR3 covers 17 residues. With V trimmed by 5 bases and J by 2 bases, 5 bases remained unmatched. Germline-derived CDR1 and CDR2 are SGDLS and YYNGEE. This CDR3 reads CASSGTSGGVNTGELFF. The CDR3 DNA reads as TGTGCCAGCAGTGGGACTAGCGGGGGCGTAAACACCGGGGAGCTGTTTTTT.

The rearrangement links TRBV28 to TRBJ2-2; 8 bases agree with TRBD2. V gave up 6 bases and J gave up 1 base; unmatched junction bases: 1. Germline V gene lookup returns CDR1 MDHEN and CDR2 SYDVKM. This CDR3 is 14 amino acids long. CDR3 region: CASRGLGNTGELFF. The CDR3 nucleotides are TGTGCCAGCAGGGGACTAGGGAACACCGGGGAGCTGTTTTTT.

The V call is TRBV2, the J call TRBJ2-1; D perhaps matches TRBD1 (6 bases). Trimming took off 7 bases at V and 3 bases at J, with 16 bases between the two ends. The CDR3 is 15 residues long. Per germline, CDR1 SNHLY and CDR2 FYNNEI. This CDR3 is CASTGVSGLYNEQFF. The CDR3 DNA reads as TGTGCCAGCACAGGGGTTTCGGGCCTCTACAATGAGCAGTTCTTC.

The chain uses TRBV11-2 and TRBJ1-5; TRBD1 is a possible D gene (6 bases). The V and J ends lost 4 bases and 4 bases respectively, with 17 bases between them. Looked up from germline, CDR1 is SGHAT and CDR2 is FQNNGV. The CDR3 sequence is 16 residues long. In DNA, the CDR3 is TGTGCCAGCAGCTCCCTTACAGGGAGAGGAAATCAGCCCCAGCATTTT. Amino acid sequence: CASSSLTGRGNQPQHF. Full variable domain (remainder filled in from reference TRBV11-2 and TRBJ1-5): EAGVAQSPRYKIIEKRQSVAFWCNPISGHATLYWYQQILGQGPKLLIQFQNNGVVDDSQLPKDRFSAERLKGVDSTLKIQPAKLEDSAVYLCASSSLTGRGNQPQHFGDGTRLSIL.

This sequence joins TRBV7-9 and TRBJ2-7; possible D gene TRBD1, 6 bases. V lost 1 base, J lost 2 bases, and 12 bases lay in between. Per the germline V gene, CDR1 is SEHNR and CDR2 is FQNEAQ (reference sequence). CDR3 length: 15 residues. The CDR3 sequence is CASSLDQGLTYEQYF. The DNA for the CDR3 is TGTGCCAGCAGCTTAGACCAGGGGCTCACCTACGAGCAGTACTTC.

The V gene is TRBV7-9, the J gene TRBJ2-7; D might be TRBD2 (7 bases). The germline V gene has CDR1 SEHNR and CDR2 FQNEAQ (reference sequence). Deletions cut 8 bases from V and 6 bases from J, with 11 bases between. The CDR3 totals 11 residues. CDR3 amino acids: CASRGAGEQYF. CDR3 coding DNA: TGTGCCAGCCGGGGGGCCGGCGAGCAGTACTTC.

This clone was counted once. The chain uses TRBV7-2 and TRBJ2-3; 12 bases are shared with TRBD2. V lost 5 bases to trimming and J lost 1 base; unmatched junction nucleotides: 13. CDR1 is SGHTA and CDR2 is FQGNSA in the germline V gene. This CDR3 is built from 19 residues. In DNA, the CDR3 is TGTGCCAGCAGCCAGCTTTTTAGGGCTAGCGGGGGGGGCACAGATACGCAGTATTTT. Protein product: CASSQLFRASGGGTDTQYF.